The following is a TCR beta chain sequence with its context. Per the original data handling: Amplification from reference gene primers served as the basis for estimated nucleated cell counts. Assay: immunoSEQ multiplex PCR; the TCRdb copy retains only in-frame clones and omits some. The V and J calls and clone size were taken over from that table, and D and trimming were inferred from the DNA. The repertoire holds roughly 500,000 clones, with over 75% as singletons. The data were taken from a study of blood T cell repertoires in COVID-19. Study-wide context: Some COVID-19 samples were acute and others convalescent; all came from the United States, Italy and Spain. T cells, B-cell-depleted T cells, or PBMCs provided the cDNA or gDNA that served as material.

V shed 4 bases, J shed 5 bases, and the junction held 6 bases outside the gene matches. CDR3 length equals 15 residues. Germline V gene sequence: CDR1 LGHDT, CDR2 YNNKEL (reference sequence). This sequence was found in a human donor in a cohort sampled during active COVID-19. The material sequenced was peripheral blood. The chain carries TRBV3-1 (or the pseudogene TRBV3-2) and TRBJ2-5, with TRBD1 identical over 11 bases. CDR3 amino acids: CASSRRTGGWETQYF. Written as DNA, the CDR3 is TGTGCCAGCAGCCGACGGACAGGGGGCTGGGAGACCCAGTACTTC.